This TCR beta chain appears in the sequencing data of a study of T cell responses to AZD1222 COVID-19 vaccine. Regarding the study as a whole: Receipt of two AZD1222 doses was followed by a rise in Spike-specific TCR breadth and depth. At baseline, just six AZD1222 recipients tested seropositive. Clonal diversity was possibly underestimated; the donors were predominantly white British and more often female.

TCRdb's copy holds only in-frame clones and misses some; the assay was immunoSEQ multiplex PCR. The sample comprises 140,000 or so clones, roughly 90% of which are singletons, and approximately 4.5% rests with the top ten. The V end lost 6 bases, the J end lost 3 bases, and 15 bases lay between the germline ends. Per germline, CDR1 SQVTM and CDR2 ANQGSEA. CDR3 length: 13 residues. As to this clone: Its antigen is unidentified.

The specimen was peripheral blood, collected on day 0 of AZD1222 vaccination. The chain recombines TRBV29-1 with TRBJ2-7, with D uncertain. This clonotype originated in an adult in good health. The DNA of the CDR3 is TGCAGCGTGGTGTTGACATACCGCTACGAGCAGTACTTC. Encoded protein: CSVVLTYRYEQYF.